The present T cell receptor (beta chain) was sequenced within a study of blood T cell repertoires in COVID-19. As for the study in general: Samples representing acute and convalescent COVID-19 were sourced from the United States, Italy and Spain. From T cells, B-cell-depleted T cells, or PBMCs came the material, which was cDNA or gDNA.

Under the authors' procedure: Amplified reference gene primers provided the basis for estimating nucleated cell counts. Sequencing used immunoSEQ multiplex PCR; TCRdb keeps in-frame clones, though not all of them. The V and J calls and the clone size are those of that table, but D and trimming were determined from the DNA. The table has 200,000 to 250,000 clones, 82% seen once. Germline trimming cut 5 bases from V and 6 bases from J; bases unmatched to any gene: 8. The CDR3 contains 16 residues. CDR1 is KGHDR and CDR2 is SFDVKD in the germline V gene. This receptor was identified in a woman aged 40-49 years with acute or convalescent COVID-19. The rearrangement links TRBV24-1 to TRBJ2-3, with 12 bases lining up with TRBD1. Sequenced input: peripheral blood. The DNA for the CDR3 is TGTGCCACCAGTGCCGGGACAGGGGGCGTAACCGATACGCAGTATTTT. Residues: CATSAGTGGVTDTQYF.